The clone carrying this TCR beta chain appeared a few times. The data were produced by immunoSEQ multiplex PCR, yet TCRdb's version contains in-frame clones alone and is incomplete. This table has approximately 360,000 clones, roughly 90% appearing once. This sample was taken from a study of blood T cell repertoires in COVID-19. This CDR3 has 13 residues. Looked up from germline, CDR1 is SGHAT and CDR2 is FQNNGV. J gave up 11 bases and V 1 base, and 6 bases lay outside the gene matches. Sequenced material: PBMCs or T cells enriched from blood (not recorded which). The clonotype was recovered from a woman in her thirties with acute COVID-19. The rearrangement links TRBV11-2 to TRBJ1-1; 8 bases agree with TRBD1. The DNA for the CDR3 is TGTGCCAGCAGCTTAGGGACAGGGTTGATTGCTTTCTTT. It translates to CASSLGTGLIAFF.